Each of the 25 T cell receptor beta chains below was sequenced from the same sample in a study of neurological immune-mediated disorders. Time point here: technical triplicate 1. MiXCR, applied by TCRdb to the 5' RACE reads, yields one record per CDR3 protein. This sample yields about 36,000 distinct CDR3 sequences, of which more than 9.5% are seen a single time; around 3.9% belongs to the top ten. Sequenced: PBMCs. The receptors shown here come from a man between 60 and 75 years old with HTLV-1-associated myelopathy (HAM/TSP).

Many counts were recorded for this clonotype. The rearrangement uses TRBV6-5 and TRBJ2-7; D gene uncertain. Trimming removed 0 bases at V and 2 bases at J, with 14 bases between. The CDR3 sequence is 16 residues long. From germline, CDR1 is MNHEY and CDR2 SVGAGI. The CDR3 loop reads CASSYSKQKTTYEQYF. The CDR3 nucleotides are TGTGCCAGCAGTTACTCTAAACAGAAAACTACCTACGAGCAGTACTTC.

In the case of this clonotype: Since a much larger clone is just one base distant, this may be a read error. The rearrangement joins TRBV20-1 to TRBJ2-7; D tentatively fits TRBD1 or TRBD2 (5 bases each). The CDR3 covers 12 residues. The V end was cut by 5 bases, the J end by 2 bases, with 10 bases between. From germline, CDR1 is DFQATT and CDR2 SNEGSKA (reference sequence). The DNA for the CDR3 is TGCAGTGCTTGGGACGGGGCCTACGAGCAGTACTTC. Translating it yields CSAWDGAYEQYF.

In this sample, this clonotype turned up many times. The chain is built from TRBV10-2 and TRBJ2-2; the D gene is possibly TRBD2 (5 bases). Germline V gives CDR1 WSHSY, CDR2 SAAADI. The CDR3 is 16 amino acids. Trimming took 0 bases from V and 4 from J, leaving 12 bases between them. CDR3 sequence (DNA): TGCGCCAGCAGTGAGTCGTTCGGGATAACCACCGGGGAGCTGTTTTTT. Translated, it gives CASSESFGITTGELFF.

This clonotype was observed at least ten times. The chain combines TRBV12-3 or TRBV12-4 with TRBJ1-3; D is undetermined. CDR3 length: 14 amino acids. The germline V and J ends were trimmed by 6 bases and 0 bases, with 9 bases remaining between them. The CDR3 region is CASRRADSGNTIYF. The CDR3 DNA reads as TGTGCCAGCAGAAGGGCAGACTCTGGAAACACCATATATTTT.

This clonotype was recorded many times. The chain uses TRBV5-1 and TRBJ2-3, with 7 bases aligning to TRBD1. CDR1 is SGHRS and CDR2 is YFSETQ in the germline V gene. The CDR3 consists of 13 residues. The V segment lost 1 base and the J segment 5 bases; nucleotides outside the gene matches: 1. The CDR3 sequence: CASSLNRGDTQYF. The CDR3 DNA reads TGCGCCAGCAGCTTGAACAGGGGAGATACGCAGTATTTT.

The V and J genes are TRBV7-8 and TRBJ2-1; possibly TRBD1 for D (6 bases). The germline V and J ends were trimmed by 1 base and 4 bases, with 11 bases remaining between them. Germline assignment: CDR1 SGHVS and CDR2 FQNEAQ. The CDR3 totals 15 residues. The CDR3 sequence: CASSLDTGSYNEQFF. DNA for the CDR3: TGTGCCAGCAGCTTAGACACAGGGTCATACAATGAGCAGTTCTTC.

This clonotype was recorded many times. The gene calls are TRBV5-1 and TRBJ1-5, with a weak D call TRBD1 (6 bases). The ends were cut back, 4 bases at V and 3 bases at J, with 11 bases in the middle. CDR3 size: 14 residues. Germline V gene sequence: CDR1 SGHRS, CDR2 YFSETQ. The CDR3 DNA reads TGCGCCAGCAGCCCGGACAGTTTCAATCAGCCCCAGCATTTT. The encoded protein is CASSPDSFNQPQHF.

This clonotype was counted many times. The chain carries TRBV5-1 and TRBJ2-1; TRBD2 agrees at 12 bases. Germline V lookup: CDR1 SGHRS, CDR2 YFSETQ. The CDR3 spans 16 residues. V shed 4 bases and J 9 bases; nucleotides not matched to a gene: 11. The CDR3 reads CASSVGGLAGASEQFF. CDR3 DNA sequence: TGCGCCAGCAGCGTGGGGGGACTAGCGGGTGCTAGTGAGCAGTTCTTC.

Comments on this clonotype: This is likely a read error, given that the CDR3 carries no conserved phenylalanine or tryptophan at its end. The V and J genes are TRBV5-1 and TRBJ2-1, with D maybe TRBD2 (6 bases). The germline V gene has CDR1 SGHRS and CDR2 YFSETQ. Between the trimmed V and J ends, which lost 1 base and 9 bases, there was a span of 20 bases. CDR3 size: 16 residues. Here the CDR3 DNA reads TGCGCCAGCAGCTTGCCTAGCGTCTCTTTGCAGGGTGAGCAGTTCCTC. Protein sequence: CASSLPSVSLQGEQFL.

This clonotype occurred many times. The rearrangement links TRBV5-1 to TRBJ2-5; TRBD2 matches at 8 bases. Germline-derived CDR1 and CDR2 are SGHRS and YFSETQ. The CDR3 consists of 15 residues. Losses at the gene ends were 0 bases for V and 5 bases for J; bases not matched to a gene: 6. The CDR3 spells CASSLVAGGGETQYF. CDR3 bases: TGCGCCAGCAGCTTGGTCGCGGGGGGCGGGGAGACCCAGTACTTC.

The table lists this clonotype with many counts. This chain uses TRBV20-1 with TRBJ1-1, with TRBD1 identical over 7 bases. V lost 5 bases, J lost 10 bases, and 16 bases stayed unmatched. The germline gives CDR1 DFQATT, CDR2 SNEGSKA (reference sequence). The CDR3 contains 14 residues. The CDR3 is CSALQSQGVWVAFF. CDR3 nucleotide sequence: TGCAGTGCTCTACAATCCCAGGGGGTTTGGGTAGCTTTCTTT.

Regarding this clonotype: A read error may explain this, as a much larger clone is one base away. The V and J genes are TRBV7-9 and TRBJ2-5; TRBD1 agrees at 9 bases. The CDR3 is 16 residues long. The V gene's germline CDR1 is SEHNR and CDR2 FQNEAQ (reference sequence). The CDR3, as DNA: TGTGCCATCAGCATATCCGGGACAGGGTACCAAGAGACCCAGTACTTC. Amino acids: CAISISGTGYQETQYF.

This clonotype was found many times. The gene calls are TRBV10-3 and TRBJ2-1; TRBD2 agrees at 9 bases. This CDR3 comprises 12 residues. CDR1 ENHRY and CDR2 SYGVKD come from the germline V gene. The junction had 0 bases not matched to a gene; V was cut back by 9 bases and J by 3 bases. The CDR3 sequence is CAISGGYNEQFF. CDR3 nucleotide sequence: TGTGCCATTAGCGGGGGCTACAATGAGCAGTTCTTC.

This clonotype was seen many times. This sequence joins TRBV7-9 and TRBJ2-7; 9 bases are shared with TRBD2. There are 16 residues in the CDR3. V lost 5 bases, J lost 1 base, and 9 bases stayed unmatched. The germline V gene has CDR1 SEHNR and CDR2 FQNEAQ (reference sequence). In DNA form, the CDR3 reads TGTGCCAGCAGCCCGTCCCTTAGCGGGAGTTCCTACGAGCAGTACTTC. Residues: CASSPSLSGSSYEQYF.

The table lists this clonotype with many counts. In DNA form, the CDR3 reads TGCAGCGTTGAAACCTCCTACGAGCAGTACTTC. This codes for CSVETSYEQYF. This rearrangement joins TRBV29-1 to TRBJ2-7; no clear D gene. Trimming took off 2 bases at V and 0 bases at J, with 2 bases between the two ends. Germline-derived CDR1 and CDR2 are SQVTM and ANQGSEA. CDR3 length: 11 amino acids.

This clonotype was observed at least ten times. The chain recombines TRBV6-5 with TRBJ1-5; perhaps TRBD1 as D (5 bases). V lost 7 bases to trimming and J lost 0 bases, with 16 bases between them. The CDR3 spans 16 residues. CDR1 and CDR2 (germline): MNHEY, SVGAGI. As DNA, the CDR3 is TGTGCCAGCACCCCCGGGGCAGCTTTTAGCAATCAGCCCCAGCATTTT. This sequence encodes CASTPGAAFSNQPQHF.

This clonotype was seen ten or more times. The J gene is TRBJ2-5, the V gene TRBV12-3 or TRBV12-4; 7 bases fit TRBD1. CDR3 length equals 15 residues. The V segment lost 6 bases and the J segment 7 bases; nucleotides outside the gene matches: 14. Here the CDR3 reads CASSRPGQAEVTQYF. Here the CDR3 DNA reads TGTGCCAGCAGCCGTCCCGGACAGGCCGAGGTGACCCAGTACTTC.

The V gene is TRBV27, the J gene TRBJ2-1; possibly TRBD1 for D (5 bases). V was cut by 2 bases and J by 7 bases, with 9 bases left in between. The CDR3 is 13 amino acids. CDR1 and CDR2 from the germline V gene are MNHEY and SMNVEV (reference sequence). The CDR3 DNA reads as TGTGCCAGCAGTTTAAGGGGTCCGAATGAGCAGTTCTTC. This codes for CASSLRGPNEQFF.

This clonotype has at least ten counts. Here the CDR3 DNA reads TGCAGTGCGCTGGACGGGACTAAGAGCGAGCAGTACTTC. This gives the protein CSALDGTKSEQYF. This chain joins TRBV20-1 and TRBJ2-7; 7 bases are a match to TRBD2. Trimming took 6 bases from V and 6 from J; bases not matched to a gene: 11. The CDR3 runs to 13 residues. Germline CDR1 is DFQATT and CDR2 is SNEGSKA (reference sequence).

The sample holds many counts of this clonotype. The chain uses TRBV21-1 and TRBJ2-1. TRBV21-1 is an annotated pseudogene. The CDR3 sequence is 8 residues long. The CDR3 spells CYGDEQFF. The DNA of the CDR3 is TGCTACGGGGATGAGCAGTTCTTC.

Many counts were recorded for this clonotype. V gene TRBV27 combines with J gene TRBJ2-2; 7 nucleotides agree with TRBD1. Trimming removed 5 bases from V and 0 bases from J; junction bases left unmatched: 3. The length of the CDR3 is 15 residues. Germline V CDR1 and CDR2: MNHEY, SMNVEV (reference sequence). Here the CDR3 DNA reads TGTGCCAGCAGTGCGGACAGGCCGAACACCGGGGAGCTGTTTTTT. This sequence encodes CASSADRPNTGELFF.

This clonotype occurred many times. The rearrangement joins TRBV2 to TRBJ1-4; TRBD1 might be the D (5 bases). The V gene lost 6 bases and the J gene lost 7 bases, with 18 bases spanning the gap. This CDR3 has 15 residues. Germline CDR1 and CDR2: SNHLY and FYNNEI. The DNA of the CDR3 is TGTGCCAGCAGCCCGAGGAGGGACGGGGCTGAAAAACTGTTTTTT. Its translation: CASSPRRDGAEKLFF. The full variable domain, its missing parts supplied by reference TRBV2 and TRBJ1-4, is EPEVTQTPSHQVTQMGQEVILRCVPISNHLYFYWYRQILGQKVEFLVSFYNNEISEKSEIFDDQFSVERPDGSNFTLKIRSTKLEDSAMYFCASSPRRDGAEKLFFGSGTQLSVL.

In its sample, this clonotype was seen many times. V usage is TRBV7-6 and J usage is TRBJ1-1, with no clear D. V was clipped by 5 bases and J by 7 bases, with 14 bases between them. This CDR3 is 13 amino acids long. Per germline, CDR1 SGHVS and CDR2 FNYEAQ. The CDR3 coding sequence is TGTGCCAGCAGCCTGGGTGTCGGGTTTGAAGCTTTCTTT. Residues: CASSLGVGFEAFF. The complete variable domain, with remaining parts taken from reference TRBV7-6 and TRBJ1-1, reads GAGVSQSPRYKVTKRGQDVALRCDPISGHVSLYWYRQALGQGPEFLTYFNYEAQQDKSGLPNDRFSAERPEGSISTLTIQRTEQRDSAMYRCASSLGVGFEAFFGQGTRLTVV.

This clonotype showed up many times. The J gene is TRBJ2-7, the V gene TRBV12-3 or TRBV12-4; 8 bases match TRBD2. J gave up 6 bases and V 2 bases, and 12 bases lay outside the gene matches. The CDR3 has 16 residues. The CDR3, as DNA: TGTGCCAGCAGTTTACGGCGAGGGACTAGTCGGAGCGAGCAGTACTTC. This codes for CASSLRRGTSRSEQYF.

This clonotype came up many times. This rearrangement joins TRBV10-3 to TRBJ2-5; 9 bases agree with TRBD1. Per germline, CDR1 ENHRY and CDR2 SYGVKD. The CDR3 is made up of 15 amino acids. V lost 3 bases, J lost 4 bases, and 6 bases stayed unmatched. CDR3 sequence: CAISEGTGRGETQYF. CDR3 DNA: TGTGCCATCAGTGAAGGGACAGGGCGGGGAGAGACCCAGTACTTC.